The 24 T cell receptor beta chains reported below all come from one sample, sequenced in a study of T cells after yellow fever vaccination. TCRdb passed the 5' RACE reads through MiXCR, listing each CDR3 protein once. Of over 250,000 distinct CDR3 sequences in the sample, around 4.9% were seen once. The sequences come from CD4+ T cells sorted from PBMCs, collected on the day of the yellow fever booster vaccination. Receptors originate from a man aged 18 to 29 who received the YFV17D yellow fever vaccine.

In its sample, this clonotype was seen many times. V usage is TRBV4-2 and J usage is TRBJ2-7, with TRBD1 matching 7 bases. The CDR3 spans 16 residues. Germline lookup yields CDR1 LGHNA and CDR2 YNFKEQ. V dropped 2 bases and J dropped 0; count of bases not matched to a gene: 7. CDR3 bases: TGTGCCAGCAGCCAACAATGGGACAGTACCTCCTACGAGCAGTACTTC. It is translated as CASSQQWDSTSYEQYF.

The table lists this clonotype with a few counts. The chain employs TRBV5-1 and TRBJ2-3; D gene uncertain. This CDR3 has 13 residues. The germline V gene encodes CDR1 SGHRS and CDR2 YFSETQ. V was clipped by 0 bases and J by 6 bases, with 8 bases between them. For the CDR3, the DNA is TGCGCCAGCAGCTTGGGGGCGGAGGATACGCAGTATTTT. This encodes CASSLGAEDTQYF.

This clonotype came up many times. The chain couples TRBV4-1 to TRBJ2-7; 7 nucleotides match TRBD1. Germline values: CDR1 MGHRA, CDR2 YSYEKL. V lost 3 bases to trimming and J lost 6 bases; unmatched junction nucleotides: 5. The CDR3 contains 13 residues. DNA of the CDR3: TGCGCCAGCAGCCACCCGGGACAGCCCGAGCAGTACGTC. It yields the protein CASSHPGQPEQYV.

This sequence joins TRBV6-5 and TRBJ2-7; a possible D gene is TRBD2 (7 bases). V was cut by 4 bases and J by 7 bases, with 20 bases left in between. Germline V gene lookup returns CDR1 MNHEY and CDR2 SVGAGI. This CDR3 is built from 15 residues. CDR3: CASSSLLGGAGEQYV. Here the CDR3 DNA reads TGTGCCAGCAGTTCCCTCCTAGGGGGGGCGGGTGAGCAGTACGTC.

This clonotype was counted between two and nine times. The chain couples TRBV5-1 to TRBJ2-7; the D gene could be TRBD1 or TRBD2 (6 bases each). The CDR3 length is 13 residues. Germline assignment: CDR1 SGHRS and CDR2 YFSETQ. V lost 7 bases to trimming and J lost 3 bases, with 14 bases between them. This CDR3 is CASGGGASYEQYV. The CDR3, as DNA: TGCGCCAGCGGGGGCGGGGCGAGCTACGAGCAGTACGTC.

This clonotype was recorded a few times. This chain connects TRBV5-4 to TRBJ2-3, with 8 bases lining up with TRBD2. Germline V gives CDR1 SGHNT, CDR2 YYREEE (reference sequence). V gave up 6 bases and J gave up 4 bases; unmatched junction bases: 10. This CDR3 comprises 15 residues. This CDR3 is CASNKVPSGSDTQYF. The DNA of the CDR3 is TGTGCCAGCAACAAGGTCCCTAGCGGGTCAGATACGCAGTATTTT. The full variable domain, in which reference TRBV5-4 and TRBJ2-3 provide the parts outside the CDR3, is ETGVTQSPTHLIKTRGQQVTLRCSSQSGHNTVSWYQQALGQGPQFIFQYYREEENGRGNFPPRFSGLQFPNYSSELNVNALELDDSALYLCASNKVPSGSDTQYFGPGTRLTVL.

This clonotype was counted ten times or more. The rearrangement uses TRBV6-2 or TRBV6-3 and TRBJ2-3; D unresolved. Per the germline V gene, CDR1 is MNHEY and CDR2 is SVGEGT. Trimming cost V 2 bases and J 6 bases, with 6 bases left between them. The CDR3 length is 12 residues. The CDR3 nucleotides read TGTGCCAGCAGTTACCGACGTGATACGCAGTATTTT. Residues: CASSYRRDTQYF.

The chain is built from TRBV19 and TRBJ2-3; 7 nucleotides agree with TRBD1. The CDR3 length is 13 residues. Per the germline V gene, CDR1 is LNHDA and CDR2 is SQIVND (reference sequence). V lost 5 bases, J lost 5 bases, and 4 bases stayed unmatched. CDR3 sequence reads: CASSLRQGDTQYF. As DNA, the CDR3 is TGTGCCAGTAGTCTCCGACAGGGAGATACGCAGTATTTT.

This clonotype has a count of ten or more. V and J are TRBV7-2 and TRBJ2-7, with D possibly being TRBD2 (5 bases). V was shortened by 5 bases and J by 1 base, with 12 bases between the two germline ends. Germline V gene data show CDR1 as SGHTA and CDR2 as FQGNSA. This CDR3 has 14 amino acids. In nucleotides, the CDR3 is TGTGCCAGCAGCCCTTACCGGGATTCCTACGAGCAGTACGTC. This codes for CASSPYRDSYEQYV.

V gene TRBV6-2 or TRBV6-3 combines with J gene TRBJ2-5, with a tentative D call TRBD1 (6 bases). Germline assignment: CDR1 MNHEY and CDR2 SVGEGT. The CDR3 contains 14 residues. Trimming cost V 0 bases and J 4 bases, with 9 bases left between them. The CDR3 bases are TGTGCCAGCAGTTACTCGCCAGGGGCAGAGACCCAGTACTTC. Protein: CASSYSPGAETQYF.

The table lists this clonotype with a few counts. Here the CDR3 reads CASSIQGQVSEQYF. In DNA, the CDR3 is TGTGCCAGCAGCATACAGGGGCAGGTCTCCGAGCAGTACTTC. J is TRBJ2-7 and V is TRBV7-3; 7 bases fit TRBD1. The CDR3 has 14 residues. From germline, CDR1 is SGHTA and CDR2 FQGTGA. The trim removed 5 bases at V and 6 bases at J, leaving 10 bases unmatched.

The chain couples TRBV19 to TRBJ2-5; a weak D match, TRBD2 (5 bases). V lost 4 bases and J 4 bases, leaving 19 bases between the germline ends. Germline-derived CDR1 and CDR2 are LNHDA and SQIVND (reference sequence). This CDR3 region has 16 residues. The CDR3 region has the DNA TGTGCCAGTAGTACCCTCCAGAGGGCCGGATTAGAGACCCAGTACTTC. It is translated as CASSTLQRAGLETQYF.

V gene TRBV6-5 combines with J gene TRBJ2-2, with D possibly matching TRBD2 (6 bases). Trimming stripped 3 bases from V and 5 bases from J, with 16 bases between. The CDR3 contains 16 residues. Germline V lookup: CDR1 MNHEY, CDR2 SVGAGI. The CDR3 DNA reads as TGTGCCAGCAGTTATTCAACCGGGACTCTAACCGGGGAGCTGTTTTTT. Its protein is CASSYSTGTLTGELFF.

This clonotype was picked up a small number of times. V gene TRBV29-1 combines with J gene TRBJ1-2; D unclear. V was trimmed by 7 bases and J by 4 bases, leaving 13 bases between them. CDR1 is SQVTM, CDR2 ANQGSEA, per germline. This CDR3 is 12 amino acids long. CDR3 residues: CSAPGTGYGYTF. CDR3 DNA: TGCAGCGCCCCGGGCACGGGCTATGGCTACACCTTC.

This clonotype has more than one count but fewer than ten. The chain recombines TRBV12-3 or TRBV12-4 with TRBJ1-5; D is undetermined. The CDR3 is 14 residues long. V gave up 3 bases and J gave up 0 bases, with 6 bases separating them. The CDR3 sequence: CASSFRPSNQPQHF. DNA for the CDR3: TGTGCCAGCAGTTTTCGGCCTAGCAATCAGCCCCAGCATTTT.

The CDR3: CASSRAGQQETQYF. The CDR3 bases are TGTGCCAGCAGCCGCGCGGGACAGCAAGAGACCCAGTACTTC. The chain carries TRBV3-1 and TRBJ2-5, with D tentatively TRBD1 (7 bases). CDR1 LGHDT and CDR2 YNNKEL come from the germline V gene (reference sequence). Trimming left V 4 bases short and J 2 bases short, with 11 bases between. This CDR3 is built from 14 residues.

V usage is TRBV15 and J usage is TRBJ1-2, with a weak D call TRBD1 (6 bases). V gave up 3 bases and J gave up 4 bases, with 12 bases separating them. The CDR3 is 14 amino acids. The germline V gene has CDR1 LNHNV and CDR2 YYDKDF (reference sequence). DNA for the CDR3: TGTGCCACCAGCAGGACAGGTTGGGCCTATGGCTACACCTTC. Translating it yields CATSRTGWAYGYTF.

V gene TRBV27 combines with J gene TRBJ2-2; possibly TRBD2 for D (5 bases). Germline CDR1 MNHEY, CDR2 SMNVEV (reference sequence). Trimming stripped 3 bases from V and 13 bases from J, with 12 bases between. The CDR3 has 12 amino acids. The CDR3 loop reads CASSFEGRRLFF. CDR3 nucleotides: TGTGCCAGCAGTTTCGAGGGTCGGCGGCTGTTTTTT.

This clonotype was counted only a few times. The CDR3 region has the DNA TGTGCCAGCAGCCGCCGACAGGGTGTGAGTTCACCCCTCCACTTT. Translating gives CASSRRQGVSSPLHF. The V and J genes are TRBV11-2 and TRBJ1-6; 7 positions match TRBD1. This CDR3 is built from 15 residues. After removal of 5 bases from V and 9 bases from J, the junction contained 10 bases not matched to a gene. Germline assignment: CDR1 SGHAT and CDR2 FQNNGV.

J is TRBJ2-5 and V is TRBV20-1, with 9 nucleotides matching TRBD1. The V and J ends lost 4 bases and 4 bases, in that order; junction bases with no gene match: 4. The germline V gene encodes CDR1 DFQATT and CDR2 SNEGSKA (reference sequence). This CDR3 comprises 13 residues. The CDR3 sequence: CSAKGQGRETQYF. As DNA, the CDR3 is TGCAGTGCTAAGGGACAGGGAAGAGAGACCCAGTACTTC.

The chain combines TRBV4-2 with TRBJ2-2; a possible D gene is TRBD2 (5 bases). Looked up from germline, CDR1 is LGHNA and CDR2 is YNFKEQ. This CDR3 contains 17 residues. V was clipped by 0 bases and J by 8 bases, with 19 bases between them. The CDR3 nucleotides are TGTGCCAGCAGCCAAGAACGGGGAAACGGGAAGGCGGGGGAGCTGTTTTTT. This sequence encodes CASSQERGNGKAGELFF.

CDR3 residues: CSATSGGEQYF. CDR3 nucleotides: TGCAGTGCTACGTCGGGTGGCGAGCAGTACTTC. V usage is TRBV20-1 and J usage is TRBJ2-7, with no clear D. The germline V gene encodes CDR1 DFQATT and CDR2 SNEGSKA (reference sequence). V was clipped by 4 bases and J by 6 bases, with 10 bases between them. The CDR3 has 11 residues.

This clonotype has a handful of counts. DNA for the CDR3: TGTGCCAGCAGCGAGACAGGGGCCGCTAGCACAGATACGCAGTATTTT. It codes for CASSETGAASTDTQYF. The chain joins TRBV7-2 to TRBJ2-3, with 8 nucleotides matching TRBD1. Germline V lookup: CDR1 SGHTA, CDR2 FQGNSA. CDR3 size: 16 residues. V lost 5 bases to trimming and J lost 0 bases; unmatched junction nucleotides: 7.

The chain joins TRBV18 to TRBJ1-5; 7 bases match TRBD1. Per germline, CDR1 KGHSH and CDR2 LQKENI. V lost 3 bases, J lost 4 bases, and 0 bases stayed unmatched. This CDR3 is 13 amino acids long. CDR3 nucleotides: TGTGCCAGCTCACCGGGACAGAATCAGCCCCAGCATTTT. It is translated as CASSPGQNQPQHF.